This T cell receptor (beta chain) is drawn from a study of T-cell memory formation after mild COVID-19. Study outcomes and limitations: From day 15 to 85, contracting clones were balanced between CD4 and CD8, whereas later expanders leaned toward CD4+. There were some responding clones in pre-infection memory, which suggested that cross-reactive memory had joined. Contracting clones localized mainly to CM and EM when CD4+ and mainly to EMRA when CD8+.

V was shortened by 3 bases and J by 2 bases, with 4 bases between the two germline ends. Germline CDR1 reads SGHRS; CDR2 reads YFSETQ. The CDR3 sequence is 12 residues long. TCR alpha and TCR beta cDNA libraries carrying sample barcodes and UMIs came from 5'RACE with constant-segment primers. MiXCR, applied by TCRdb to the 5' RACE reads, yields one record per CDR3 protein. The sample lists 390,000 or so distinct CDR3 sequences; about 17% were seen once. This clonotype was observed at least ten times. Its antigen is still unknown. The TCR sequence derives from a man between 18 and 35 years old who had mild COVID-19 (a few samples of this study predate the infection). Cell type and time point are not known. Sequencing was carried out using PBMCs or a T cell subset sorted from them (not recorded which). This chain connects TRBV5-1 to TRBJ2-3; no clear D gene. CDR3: CASSSFTDTQYF. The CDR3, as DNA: TGCGCCAGCAGCTCGTTCACAGATACGCAGTATTTT.